This T cell receptor beta chain derives from a study of CD8 T cells in ankylosing spondylitis. Whole-study results and caveats: Seemingly distinctive of ankylosing spondylitis blood was a TCR beta motif formed by eight highly homologous variants.

This clonotype was seen only a few times. Its target is not known. Each CDR3 protein gets one entry after TCRdb re-called the 5' RACE reads with MiXCR. Among some 220,000 distinct CDR3 sequences listed, about 6.7% were seen once. What was sequenced was blood, either unsorted or a sorted T cell fraction (not recorded which). The sequence was obtained from a male donor with ankylosing spondylitis.

CDR3 DNA: TGTGCCAGCTTCCTTCTCCGTGGACAGGACTACAATGAGCAGTTCTTC. Protein product: CASFLLRGQDYNEQFF. The rearrangement links TRBV5-6 to TRBJ2-1, with 7 bases matching TRBD1. V was pared by 7 bases and J by 3 bases, with 13 bases of the junction left unmatched. CDR3 length: 16 amino acids. CDR1 is SGHDT, CDR2 YYEEEE, per germline. Full variable domain (outside the CDR3, taken from reference TRBV5-6 and TRBJ2-1): DAGVTQSPTHLIKTRGQQVTLRCSPKSGHDTVSWYQQALGQGPQFIFQYYEEEERQRGNFPDRFSGHQFPNYSSELNVNALLLGDSALYLCASFLLRGQDYNEQFFGPGTRLTVL.